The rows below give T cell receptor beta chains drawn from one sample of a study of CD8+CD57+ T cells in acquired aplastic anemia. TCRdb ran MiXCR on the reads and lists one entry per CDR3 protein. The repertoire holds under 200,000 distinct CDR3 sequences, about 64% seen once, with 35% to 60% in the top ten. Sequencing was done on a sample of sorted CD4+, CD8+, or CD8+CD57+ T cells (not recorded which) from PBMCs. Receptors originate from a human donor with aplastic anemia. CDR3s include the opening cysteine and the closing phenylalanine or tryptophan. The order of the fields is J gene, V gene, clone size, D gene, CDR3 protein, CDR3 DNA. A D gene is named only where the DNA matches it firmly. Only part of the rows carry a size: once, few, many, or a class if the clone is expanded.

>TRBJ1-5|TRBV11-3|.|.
CASSLVQSNQPQHF
TGTGCCAGCAGCTTAGTCCAGAGCAATCAGCCCCAGCATTTT
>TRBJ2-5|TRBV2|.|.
CASSEALLASDLVETQYF
TGTGCCAGCAGTGAAGCGCTTCTCGCTTCGGATCTTGTGGAGACCCAGTACTTC
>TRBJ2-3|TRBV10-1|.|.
CASSESTPESHSPVSTDTQYF
TGCGCCAGCAGTGAGTCGACTCCGGAATCCCATAGCCCAGTGAGCACAGATACGCAGTATTTT
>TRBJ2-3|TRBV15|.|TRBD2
CDSSGGATDTQYF
TGTGACTCTAGCGGGGGGGCTACAGATACGCAGTATTTT
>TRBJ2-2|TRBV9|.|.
CASSVSGLGTGELFF
TGTGCCAGCAGCGTCAGCGGATTAGGCACCGGGGAGCTGTTTTTT
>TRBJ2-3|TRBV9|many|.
CASSVGTDTQYF
TGTGCCAGCAGCGTAGGCACAGATACGCAGTATTTT
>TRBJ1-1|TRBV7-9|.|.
CASSVGTFEAFF
TGTGCCAGCAGCGTTGGTACATTTGAAGCTTTCTTT
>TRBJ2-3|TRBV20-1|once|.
CSAREEGARTDTQYF
TGCAGTGCTAGAGAGGAGGGCGCGAGGACAGATACGCAGTATTTT
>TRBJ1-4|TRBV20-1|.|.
CSVRGGANEKLFF
TGCAGTGTGCGAGGGGGGGCTAATGAAAAACTGTTTTTT
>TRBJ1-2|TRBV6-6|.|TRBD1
CASSEQGQIGYTF
TGTGCCAGCAGTGAGCAGGGACAGATTGGCTACACCTTC
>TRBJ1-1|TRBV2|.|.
CASMGGAEAFF
TGTGCCAGCATGGGGGGGGCTGAAGCTTTCTTT
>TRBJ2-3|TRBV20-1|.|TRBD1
CSAPENRGTDTQYF
TGCAGTGCTCCCGAGAACAGGGGAACAGATACGCAGTATTTT
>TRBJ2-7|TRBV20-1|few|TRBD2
CSAPLGGIEQYF
TGCAGTGCGCCCCTGGGGGGGATCGAGCAGTACTTC
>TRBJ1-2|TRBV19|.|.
CASSPTGYGYTF
TGTGCCAGTAGCCCTACAGGGTATGGCTACACCTTC
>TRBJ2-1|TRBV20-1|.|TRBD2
CSATTPTSGRVNEQFF
TGCAGTGCTACAACACCAACTAGCGGGAGGGTCAATGAGCAGTTCTTC
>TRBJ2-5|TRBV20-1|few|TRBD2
CSARGGGETQYF
TGCAGTGCTAGAGGGGGGGGGGAGACCCAGTACTTC
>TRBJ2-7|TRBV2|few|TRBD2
CASSYAGLARYEQYF
TGTGCCAGCAGTTACGCGGGACTAGCGCGCTACGAGCAGTACTTC
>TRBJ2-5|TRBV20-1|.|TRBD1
CSAREGTGTALQYF
TGCAGTGCTAGAGAGGGAACAGGGACAGCCCTGCAGTACTTC
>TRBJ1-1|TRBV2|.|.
CASSQNRDKGYNEAFF
TGTGCCAGCAGCCAAAACCGGGACAAGGGGTACAATGAAGCTTTCTTT
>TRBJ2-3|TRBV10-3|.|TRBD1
CAISESLGQESTDTQYF
TGTGCCATCAGTGAGTCACTGGGACAGGAGAGCACAGATACGCAGTATTTT
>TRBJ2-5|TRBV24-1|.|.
CATSDSATMGLGEETQYF
TGTGCCACCAGTGATTCGGCTACCATGGGATTAGGTGAAGAGACCCAGTACTTC
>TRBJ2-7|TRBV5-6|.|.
CASSLERSEQYF
TGTGCCAGCAGCTTGGAGAGGAGCGAGCAGTACTTC
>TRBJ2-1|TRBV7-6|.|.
CASSADGGNEQFF
TGTGCCAGCAGCGCCGACGGGGGCAATGAGCAGTTCTTC
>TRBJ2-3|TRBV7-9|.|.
CASSPPGGSTDTQYF
TGTGCCAGCAGCCCACCGGGGGGCAGCACAGATACGCAGTATTTT
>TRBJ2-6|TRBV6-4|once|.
CASSEGAGANVLTF
TGTGCCAGCAGTGAGGGGGCTGGGGCCAACGTCTTGACTTTC
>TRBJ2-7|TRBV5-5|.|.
CASSLQGRSYEQYF
TGTGCCAGCAGCTTGCAGGGCCGGTCCTACGAGCAGTACTTC
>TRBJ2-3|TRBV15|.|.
CATSRDPVGAPSTDTQYF
TGTGCCACCAGCAGAGACCCGGTAGGGGCTCCTAGCACAGATACGCAGTATTTT
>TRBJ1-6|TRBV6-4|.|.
CASSDSNQDDYNSPLHF
TGTGCCAGCAGTGACTCGAACCAGGACGACTATAATTCACCCCTCCACTTT
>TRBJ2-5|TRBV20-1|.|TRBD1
CSAVTGGTTQYF
TGCAGTGCTGTAACAGGGGGAACCACCCAGTACTTC
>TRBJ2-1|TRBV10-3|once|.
CAISERLHEQFF
TGTGCCATCAGTGAACGTCTCCATGAGCAGTTCTTC
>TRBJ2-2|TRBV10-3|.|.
CAISETTGELFF
TGTGCCATCAGTGAGACCACCGGGGAGCTGTTTTTT
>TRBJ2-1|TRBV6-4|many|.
CASSSSSYNEQFF
TGTGCCAGCAGTAGCAGCTCCTACAATGAGCAGTTCTTC
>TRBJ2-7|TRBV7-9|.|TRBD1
CASSRGQMAYEQYF
TGTGCCAGCAGCCGGGGACAGATGGCCTACGAGCAGTACTTC
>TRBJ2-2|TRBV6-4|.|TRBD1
CASSEDRDSAVGELFF
TGTGCCAGCAGTGAGGACAGGGATAGCGCGGTCGGGGAGCTGTTTTTT
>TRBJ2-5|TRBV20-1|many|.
CSAPGSGDRNETQYF
TGCAGTGCCCCAGGGTCGGGAGACCGCAATGAGACCCAGTACTTC
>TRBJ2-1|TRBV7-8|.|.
CASSSQGRGNEQFF
TGTGCCAGCAGCTCTCAGGGGCGGGGGAATGAGCAGTTCTTC
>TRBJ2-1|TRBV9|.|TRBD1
CASSVGAGGANNEQFF
TGTGCCAGCAGCGTAGGGGCAGGGGGCGCGAACAATGAGCAGTTCTTC
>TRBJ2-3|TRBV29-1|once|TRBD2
CSVDGGARSTDTQYF
TGCAGCGTTGACGGGGGGGCCCGAAGCACAGATACGCAGTATTTT
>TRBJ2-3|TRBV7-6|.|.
CASSLAVAGTDTQYF
TGTGCCAGCAGCTTAGCCGTTGCAGGCACAGATACGCAGTATTTT
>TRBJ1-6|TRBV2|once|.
CASRFNREGEPLHF
TGTGCCAGCAGATTTAACAGGGAGGGGGAACCCCTCCACTTT
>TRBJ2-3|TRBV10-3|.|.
CAIRNSLDTDTQYF
TGTGCCATCAGGAACTCTCTAGACACAGATACGCAGTATTTT
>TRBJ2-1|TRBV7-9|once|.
CASSPTGPLNYNEQFF
TGTGCCAGCAGCCCGACGGGACCGTTGAATTACAATGAGCAGTTCTTC
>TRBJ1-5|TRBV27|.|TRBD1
CASSSDRGSNQPQHF
TGTGCCAGCAGTAGCGACAGGGGTAGCAATCAGCCCCAGCATTTT
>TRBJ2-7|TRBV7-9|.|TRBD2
CASSLTSGGSRVEQYF
TGTGCCAGCAGCTTAACGAGTGGCGGGAGCAGGGTCGAGCAGTACTTC
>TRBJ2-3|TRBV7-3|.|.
CASSSGLAGSTDTQYF
TGTGCCAGCAGCTCCGGGCTAGCTGGCAGCACAGATACGCAGTATTTT
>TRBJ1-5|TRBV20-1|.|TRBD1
CSATTGKLGQPQHF
TGCAGTGCAACGACAGGGAAACTGGGTCAGCCCCAGCATTTT
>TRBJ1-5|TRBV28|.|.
CASSMRQQPQHF
TGTGCCAGCAGTATGCGACAGCAGCCCCAGCATTTT
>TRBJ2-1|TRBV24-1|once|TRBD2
CATSEASGGGNEQFF
TGTGCCACCAGTGAAGCTAGCGGGGGTGGAAATGAGCAGTTCTTC
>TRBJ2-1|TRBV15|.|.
CATSPSSVHNEQFF
TGTGCCACCAGCCCCAGTTCGGTCCACAATGAGCAGTTCTTC
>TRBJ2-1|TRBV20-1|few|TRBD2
CSARGLGTSDEQFF
TGCAGTGCTAGAGGTCTTGGGACTAGCGATGAGCAGTTCTTC
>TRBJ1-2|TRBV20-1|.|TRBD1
CSARRGQGFYGYTF
TGCAGTGCTCGAAGGGGACAGGGCTTCTATGGCTACACCTTC
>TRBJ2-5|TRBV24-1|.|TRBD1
CATSEFAGGRGQETQYF
TGTGCCACCAGTGAATTCGCAGGGGGCAGAGGACAAGAGACCCAGTACTTC